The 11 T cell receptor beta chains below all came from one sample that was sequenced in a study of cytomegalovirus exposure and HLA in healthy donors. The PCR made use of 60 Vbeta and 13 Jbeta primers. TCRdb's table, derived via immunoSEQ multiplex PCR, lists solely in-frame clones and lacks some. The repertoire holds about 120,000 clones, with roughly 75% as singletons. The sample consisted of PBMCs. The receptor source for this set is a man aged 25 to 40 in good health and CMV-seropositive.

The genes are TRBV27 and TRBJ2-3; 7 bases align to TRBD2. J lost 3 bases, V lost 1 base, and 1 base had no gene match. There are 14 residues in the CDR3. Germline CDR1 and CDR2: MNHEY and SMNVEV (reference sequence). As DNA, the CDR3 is TGTGCCAGCAGTTTATGGGGGGGGACAGATACGCAGTATTTT. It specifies CASSLWGGTDTQYF.

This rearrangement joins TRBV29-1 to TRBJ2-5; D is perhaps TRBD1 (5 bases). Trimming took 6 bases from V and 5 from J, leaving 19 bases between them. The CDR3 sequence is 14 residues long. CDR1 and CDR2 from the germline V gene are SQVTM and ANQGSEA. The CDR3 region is CSVGRVVPVETQYF. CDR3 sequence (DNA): TGCAGCGTCGGCAGGGTGGTCCCGGTGGAGACCCAGTACTTC.

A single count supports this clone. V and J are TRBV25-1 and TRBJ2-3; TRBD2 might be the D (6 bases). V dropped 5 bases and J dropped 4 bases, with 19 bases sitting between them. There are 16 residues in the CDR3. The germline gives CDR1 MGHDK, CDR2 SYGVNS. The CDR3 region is CASSNFGWREADTQYF. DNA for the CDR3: TGTGCCAGCAGTAACTTCGGTTGGAGGGAGGCAGATACGCAGTATTTT.

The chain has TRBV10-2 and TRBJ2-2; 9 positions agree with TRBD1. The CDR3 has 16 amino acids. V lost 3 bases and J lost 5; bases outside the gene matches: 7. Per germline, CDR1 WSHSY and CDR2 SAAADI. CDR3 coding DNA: TGCGCCAGCAGTGATGGGCAGGACAGGGGAACCGGGGAGCTGTTTTTT. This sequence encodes CASSDGQDRGTGELFF.

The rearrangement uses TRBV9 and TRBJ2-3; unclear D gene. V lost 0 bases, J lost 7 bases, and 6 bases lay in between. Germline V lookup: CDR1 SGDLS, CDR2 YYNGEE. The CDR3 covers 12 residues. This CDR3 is CASSVDQNTQYF. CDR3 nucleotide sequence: TGTGCCAGCAGCGTAGACCAGAATACGCAGTATTTT.

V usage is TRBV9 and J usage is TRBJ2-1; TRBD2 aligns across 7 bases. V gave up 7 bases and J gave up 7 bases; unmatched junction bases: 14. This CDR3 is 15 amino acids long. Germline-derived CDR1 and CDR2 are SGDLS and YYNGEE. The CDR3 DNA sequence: TGTGCCAGCGGTACTAGCGCTGTAAAATTTAATGAGCAGTTCTTC. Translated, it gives CASGTSAVKFNEQFF.

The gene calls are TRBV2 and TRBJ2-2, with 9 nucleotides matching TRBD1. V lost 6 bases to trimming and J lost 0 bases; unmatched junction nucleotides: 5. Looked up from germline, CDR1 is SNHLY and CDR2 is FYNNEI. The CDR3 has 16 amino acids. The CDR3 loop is CASSGGTGSNTGELFF. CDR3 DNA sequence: TGTGCCAGCAGCGGGGGGACAGGGTCGAACACCGGGGAGCTGTTTTTT.

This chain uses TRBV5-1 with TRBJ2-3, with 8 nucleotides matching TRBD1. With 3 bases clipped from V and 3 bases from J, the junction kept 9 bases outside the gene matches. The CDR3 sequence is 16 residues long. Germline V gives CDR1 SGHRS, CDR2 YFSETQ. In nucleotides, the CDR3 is TGCGCCAGCAGCTCACTAGGACAGGGTGAGACAGATACGCAGTATTTT. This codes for CASSSLGQGETDTQYF.

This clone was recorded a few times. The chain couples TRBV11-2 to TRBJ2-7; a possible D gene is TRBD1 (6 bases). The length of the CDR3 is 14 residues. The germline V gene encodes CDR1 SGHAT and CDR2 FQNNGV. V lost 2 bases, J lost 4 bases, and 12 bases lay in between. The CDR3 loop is CASSLSPTGYEQYF. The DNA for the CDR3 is TGTGCCAGCAGCTTAAGCCCCACAGGGTACGAGCAGTACTTC.

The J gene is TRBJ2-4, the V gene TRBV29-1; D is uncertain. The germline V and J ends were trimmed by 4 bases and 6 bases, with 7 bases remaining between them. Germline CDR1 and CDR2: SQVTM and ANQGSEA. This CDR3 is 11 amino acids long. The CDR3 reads CSVALGNIQYF. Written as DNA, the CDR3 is TGCAGCGTTGCCCTAGGAAACATTCAGTACTTC.

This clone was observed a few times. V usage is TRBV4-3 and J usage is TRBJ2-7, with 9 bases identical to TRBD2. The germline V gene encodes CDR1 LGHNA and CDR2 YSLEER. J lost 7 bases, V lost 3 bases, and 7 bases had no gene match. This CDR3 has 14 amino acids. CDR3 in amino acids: CASSHLSGSEEQYF. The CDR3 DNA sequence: TGCGCCAGCAGCCATCTTAGCGGGAGCGAGGAGCAGTACTTC.